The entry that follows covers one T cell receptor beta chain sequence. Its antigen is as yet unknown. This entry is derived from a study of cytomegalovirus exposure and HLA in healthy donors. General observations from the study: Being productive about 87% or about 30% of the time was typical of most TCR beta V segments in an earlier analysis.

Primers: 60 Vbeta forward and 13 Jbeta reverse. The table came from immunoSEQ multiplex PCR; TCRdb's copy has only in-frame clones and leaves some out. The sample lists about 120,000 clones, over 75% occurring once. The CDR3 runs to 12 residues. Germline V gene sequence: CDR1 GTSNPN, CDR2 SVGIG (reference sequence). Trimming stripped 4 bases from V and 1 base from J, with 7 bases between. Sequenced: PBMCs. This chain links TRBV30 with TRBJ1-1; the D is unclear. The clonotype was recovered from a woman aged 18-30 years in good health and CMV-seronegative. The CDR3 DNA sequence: TGTGCCTGGATTGGGCCGAACACTGAAGCTTTCTTT. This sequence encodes CAWIGPNTEAFF. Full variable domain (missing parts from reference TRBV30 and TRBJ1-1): SQTIHQWPATLVQPVGSPLSLECTVEGTSNPNLYWYRQAAGRGLQLLFYSVGIGQISSEVPQNLSASRPQDRQFILSSKKLLLSDSGFYLCAWIGPNTEAFFGQGTRLTVV.